The 10 T cell receptor beta chains below were found in one sample sequenced in a study of T cell changes during pregnancy in multiple sclerosis. This table comes from immunoSEQ multiplex PCR, and its TCRdb copy is limited to in-frame clones, with some not included. In the table there are some 20,000 clones, about 88% of which are singletons. Sequenced here: CD8+ T cells from peripheral blood mononuclear cells, sampled in the third trimester of pregnancy. Source of these receptors: a female donor in good health, enrolled as a control in a pregnancy study.

J is TRBJ1-1 and V is TRBV6-5, with 8 bases identical to TRBD1. Trimming at V came to 7 bases and at J to 1 base, leaving 8 bases not matched to a gene. This CDR3 is built from 15 residues. CDR1 is MNHEY, CDR2 SVGAGI, per germline. CDR3 nucleotide sequence: TGTGCCAGCACCGGGACAGGACTAAAGAACACTGAAGCTTTCTTT. Encoded protein: CASTGTGLKNTEAFF.

The gene calls are TRBV9 and TRBJ2-3, with TRBD1 matching 11 bases. In germline, CDR1 is SGDLS, CDR2 YYNGEE. V lost 4 bases and J lost 6; bases outside the gene matches: 10. The CDR3 has 16 residues. The CDR3 DNA follows: TGTGCCAGCAGCATCCGAGGGACAGGGGGATCCGATACGCAGTATTTT. Amino acid sequence: CASSIRGTGGSDTQYF.

The chain joins TRBV7-8 to TRBJ1-1; 8 bases map to TRBD1. The CDR3 loop spans 14 amino acids. CDR1 SGHVS and CDR2 FQNEAQ come from the germline V gene. V gave up 5 bases and J gave up 4 bases; unmatched junction bases: 6. CDR3 amino acids: CASSPITGGTEAFF. The CDR3 DNA reads as TGTGCCAGCAGCCCAATCACAGGGGGCACTGAAGCTTTCTTT.

This clone was seen a single time. This sequence joins TRBV18 and TRBJ2-5; no clear D. Germline V gene data show CDR1 as KGHSH and CDR2 as LQKENI. Trimming took off 3 bases at V and 5 bases at J, with 19 bases between the two ends. The CDR3 consists of 16 residues. CDR3 in DNA: TGTGCCAGCTCACCCAGCCAGGTGCCCCGAAAGGAGACCCAGTACTTC. Its protein is CASSPSQVPRKETQYF.

CDR3 region: CASSIGDSPYNEQFF. The CDR3 DNA is TGTGCCAGTAGTATAGGGGACTCACCCTACAATGAGCAGTTCTTC. This chain links TRBV19 with TRBJ2-1, with TRBD2 as a possible D gene (6 bases). The CDR3 has 15 residues. The germline V gene encodes CDR1 LNHDA and CDR2 SQIVND (reference sequence). V dropped 1 base and J dropped 2 bases, with 9 bases sitting between them.

Regarding this clone: The junction and the germline gene differ at one end; a read error may be behind it. This sample also contains other DNA sequences that code for the same CDR3. The gene calls are TRBV2 and TRBJ1-4, with 9 bases lining up with TRBD1. The V gene's germline CDR1 is SNHLY and CDR2 FYNNEI. This CDR3 is 15 amino acids long. The CDR3, as DNA: TGCGCCAGCAGTGAAGGGACAGGGATTGGTGAAAAACTGTTTTTT. Translating gives CASSEGTGIGEKLFF. Full variable domain (rest looked up from reference TRBV2 and TRBJ1-4): EPEVTQTPSHQVTQMGQEVILRCVPISNHLYFYWYRQILGQKVEFLVSFYNNEISEKSEIFDDQFSVERPDGSNFTLKIRSTKLEDSAMYFCASSEGTGIGEKLFFGSGTQLSVL.

V gene TRBV9 combines with J gene TRBJ2-1, with 8 bases fitting TRBD1. V was clipped by 2 bases and J by 7 bases; unmatched bases: 8. CDR3 length equals 15 residues. The germline V gene has CDR1 SGDLS and CDR2 YYNGEE. The CDR3 reads CASSVRDRNVNEQFF. In DNA form, the CDR3 reads TGTGCCAGCAGCGTGAGGGACAGGAATGTGAATGAGCAGTTCTTC.

This clone showed up just once. The chain combines TRBV4-3 with TRBJ2-1; no definite D call. The V end lost 4 bases, the J end lost 3 bases, and 10 bases lay between the germline ends. Germline CDR1 reads LGHNA; CDR2 reads YSLEER. The CDR3 contains 14 residues. CDR3 region: CASSRGVYYNEQFF. The CDR3, as DNA: TGCGCCAGCAGCCGAGGAGTTTACTACAATGAGCAGTTCTTC.

The chain links TRBV19 to TRBJ2-3; no clear D. The germline V gene has CDR1 LNHDA and CDR2 SQIVND (reference sequence). V lost 7 bases and J 6 bases, leaving 14 bases between the germline ends. The length of the CDR3 is 13 residues. CDR3 coding DNA: TGTGCCAGTACCCTCGGTCCTGCCGATACGCAGTATTTT. This encodes CASTLGPADTQYF.

This chain connects TRBV1 to TRBJ2-7; TRBD1, as called in the table, went unchecked against the DNA. TRBV1 constitutes a pseudogene. The CDR3 sequence is 16 residues long. This chain's CDR3 is CTSSQEKDFRGYEQYF. DNA for the CDR3: TGCACCAGCAGCCAAGAAAAGGACTTCAGGGGGTACGAGCAGTACTTC.